Listed here are 14 T cell receptor beta chains from one sample, sequenced in a study of identical twins. TCRdb redid the calling of the 5' RACE reads with MiXCR, one entry per CDR3 protein. The top ten hold approximately 3% of the sample, which has 550,000 to 700,000 distinct CDR3 sequences, 9.6% seen once. Another study also made use of these data, one on yellow fever vaccine responses in identical twins.

The sequencing sample was made of PBMCs. These TCRs come from a woman between 18 and 30 years old in good health.

This clonotype was seen a few times. The chain is built from TRBV7-9 and TRBJ2-5, with D perhaps given as TRBD1 or TRBD2 (5 bases each). V was pared by 1 base and J by 5 bases, with 14 bases between. This CDR3 contains 15 residues. The germline V gene has CDR1 SEHNR and CDR2 FQNEAQ (reference sequence). The CDR3 DNA sequence: TGTGCCAGCAGCTTAGGGGGGTCGGTAGCGGAGACCCAGTACTTC. Translating it yields CASSLGGSVAETQYF.

This clonotype was seen a handful of times. V usage is TRBV10-3 and J usage is TRBJ2-5; 7 nucleotides match TRBD1. This CDR3 is built from 12 residues. J gave up 5 bases and V 9 bases, and 6 bases lay outside the gene matches. CDR1 and CDR2 from the germline V gene are ENHRY and SYGVKD. The CDR3 DNA reads TGTGCCATTAGGGGGCTGGAGGAGACCCAGTACTTC. Encoded protein: CAIRGLEETQYF.

A few counts support this clonotype. The chain carries TRBV20-1 and TRBJ2-7, with D perhaps TRBD2 (5 bases). Trimming removed 0 bases from V and 3 bases from J, with 9 bases in between. CDR1 is DFQATT, CDR2 SNEGSKA, per germline (reference sequence). The length of the CDR3 is 13 residues. The CDR3 coding sequence is TGCAGTGCTAGAGATCGGGATCTCTACGAGCAGTACTTC. This encodes CSARDRDLYEQYF.

The V call is TRBV27, the J call TRBJ2-5, with D unresolved. V was clipped by 5 bases and J by 0 bases, with 13 bases between them. Germline lookup yields CDR1 MNHEY and CDR2 SMNVEV (reference sequence). The CDR3 sequence is 15 residues long. CDR3 in amino acids: CASSNHYGYQETQYF. CDR3 in DNA: TGTGCCAGCAGTAACCACTACGGTTACCAAGAGACCCAGTACTTC.

This clonotype was counted many times. The gene calls are TRBV5-6 and TRBJ2-1; 13 bases match TRBD2. This CDR3 has 14 residues. V lost 4 bases and J lost 8; bases outside the gene matches: 3. Germline CDR1 and CDR2: SGHDT and YYEEEE. The DNA of the CDR3 is TGTGCCAGCAGCCGGACTAGCGGGAGCTATGAGCAGTTCTTC. This codes for CASSRTSGSYEQFF.

The J gene is TRBJ2-7, the V gene TRBV7-9; 7 bases map to TRBD1. In germline, CDR1 is SEHNR, CDR2 FQNEAQ (reference sequence). Germline trimming cut 8 bases from V and 4 bases from J; bases unmatched to any gene: 5. The CDR3 covers 12 residues. In DNA, the CDR3 is TGTGCCAGCCAGACAGGGAATTACGAGCAGTACTTC. Protein product: CASQTGNYEQYF. Supplemented by reference TRBV7-9 and TRBJ2-7, the full variable domain reads DTGVSQNPRHKITKRGQNVTFRCDPISEHNRLYWYRQTLGQGPEFLTYFQNEAQLEKSRLLSDRFSAERPKGSFSTLEIQRTEQGDSAMYLCASQTGNYEQYFGPGTRLTVT.

V and J are TRBV20-1 and TRBJ2-7, with 7 bases lining up with TRBD2. Germline CDR1 DFQATT, CDR2 SNEGSKA (reference sequence). Unmatched junction bases numbered 11, after V lost 3 bases and J lost 3 bases. The CDR3 covers 15 residues. The CDR3 DNA sequence: TGCAGTGCTAGGGATGGTCCGTGGGGGGGCTACGAGCAGTACTTC. Amino acid sequence: CSARDGPWGGYEQYF.

This clonotype was recorded a few times. The chain carries TRBV20-1 and TRBJ2-1; 9 bases map to TRBD2. Germline CDR1 is DFQATT and CDR2 is SNEGSKA (reference sequence). The CDR3 sequence is 12 residues long. CDR3 sequence (DNA): TGCAACGGGCTAGCGGGGAACAATGAGCAGTTCTTC. Amino acid sequence: CNGLAGNNEQFF.

This clonotype has just a few counts. V and J are TRBV20-1 and TRBJ1-3; D possibly corresponds to TRBD1 (5 bases). V was shortened by 0 bases and J by 4 bases, with 19 bases between the two germline ends. CDR3 length equals 17 residues. Germline CDR1 is DFQATT and CDR2 is SNEGSKA (reference sequence). The CDR3 loop is CSARERRQLIPGNTIYF. The DNA of the CDR3 is TGCAGTGCTAGAGAGCGCAGACAGCTTATACCGGGAAACACCATATATTTT.

V usage is TRBV28 and J usage is TRBJ2-1, with 9 positions matching TRBD2. The ends lost 6 bases at V and 0 bases at J; junction bases unmatched: 3. The CDR3 runs 15 residues. Germline V gene data show CDR1 as MDHEN and CDR2 as SYDVKM. The CDR3: CASRAGGPSYNEQFF. For the CDR3, the DNA is TGTGCCAGCAGGGCGGGGGGGCCCTCCTACAATGAGCAGTTCTTC.

The J gene is TRBJ2-1, the V gene TRBV28; 7 nucleotides align to TRBD2. The CDR3 contains 14 residues. V lost 3 bases, J lost 9 bases, and 8 bases stayed unmatched. CDR1 MDHEN and CDR2 SYDVKM come from the germline V gene. The CDR3: CASSFGLAEGEQFF. Written as DNA, the CDR3 is TGTGCCAGCAGTTTCGGTCTAGCGGAGGGTGAGCAGTTCTTC.

This chain joins TRBV7-2 and TRBJ2-2; possibly TRBD2 for D (6 bases). Germline V gene data show CDR1 as SGHTA and CDR2 as FQGNSA. Trimming stripped 1 base from V and 6 bases from J, with 15 bases between. The CDR3 spans 16 residues. CDR3 loop: CASSLGVRPGAGELFF. CDR3 in DNA: TGTGCCAGCAGCTTAGGTGTCCGCCCGGGGGCCGGGGAGCTGTTTTTT.

In this sample, this clonotype turned up many times. V and J are TRBV29-1 and TRBJ2-7; TRBD1 aligns across 9 bases. In germline, CDR1 is SQVTM, CDR2 ANQGSEA. The CDR3 length is 14 residues. The V gene end was trimmed by 6 bases and the J gene end by 2 bases; junction bases not matched to a gene: 8. CDR3 coding DNA: TGCAGCGTGGAGGGGACAGGGCTCCCCTACGAGCAGTACTTC. Its translation is CSVEGTGLPYEQYF.

This clonotype has only a few counts. The chain links TRBV4-1 to TRBJ2-7; D is undetermined. Germline CDR1 reads MGHRA; CDR2 reads YSYEKL. Trimming removed 4 bases at V and 6 bases at J, with 10 bases between. The CDR3 has 12 residues. The CDR3 nucleotides are TGCGCCAGCAGCCTTTTCTCCACCGAGCAGTACTTC. As protein: CASSLFSTEQYF.